The rows below give T cell receptor beta chains drawn from one sample of a study of cytomegalovirus exposure and HLA in healthy donors. The assay was immunoSEQ multiplex PCR, and TCRdb's table has in-frame clones only and misses some. The data show 95,000 to 150,000 clones, approximately 72% seen once. Sequencing used PBMCs. The receptors were gathered from a man aged 18 to 35 in good health and CMV-seronegative. The CDR3 runs from the conserved cysteine through the conserved F or W. D genes are given only for firm matches. Clone sizes are given selectively: once, few, many, or a class where the clone is expanded.

abundance,d_gene,j_gene,v_gene,CDR3nt,CDR3aa
few,NA,TRBJ2-2,TRBV19,TGTGCCAGTAGTCGGGGGGCAGGGAAAAAGAGGGAGCTGTTTTTT,CASSRGAGKKRELFF
NA,NA,TRBJ1-2,TRBV6-5,TGTGCCAGCAGTCGCGACACACACTATGGCTACACCTTC,CASSRDTHYGYTF
NA,TRBD1,TRBJ1-1,TRBV5-1,TGCGCCAGCAGCTTGGCGGGACAGTTGAGGACTGAAGCTTTCTTT,CASSLAGQLRTEAFF
NA,NA,TRBJ1-6,TRBV30,TGTGCCTGGAGTGACCCCCCGGGACTTCCCTTGGCGCATAATTCACCCCTCCACTTT,CAWSDPPGLPLAHNSPLHF
NA,TRBD1,TRBJ2-7,TRBV29-1,TGCAGCGGGGGGACAGGACTGCCCTACGAGCAGTACTTC,CSGGTGLPYEQYF
few,NA,TRBJ1-1,TRBV6-1,TGTGCCAGCAGTGAGCGAATCCTCGCTGAAGCTTTCTTT,CASSERILAEAFF
NA,TRBD1,TRBJ1-4,TRBV28,TGTGCCAGCAGCCCCGGGACAGGGTATGAAAAACTGTTTTTT,CASSPGTGYEKLFF
once,NA,TRBJ1-2,TRBV10-3,TGTGCCATCATGGCGGCGGGGTTTTATGGCTACACCTTC,CAIMAAGFYGYTF
NA,TRBD1,TRBJ2-3,TRBV10-3,TGTGCCATCAGGACAGGGGTGGACACAGATACGCAGTATTTT,CAIRTGVDTDTQYF
few,TRBD1,TRBJ1-1,TRBV7-6,TGTGCCAGCAGCTTGGGGACAGGGACCACCACTGAAGCTTTCTTT,CASSLGTGTTTEAFF
NA,NA,TRBJ2-7,TRBV11-2,TGTGCCAGCAGCCTACTTGCATCCCAGGGTGCCTCCGAGCAGTACTTC,CASSLLASQGASEQYF
NA,NA,TRBJ2-5,TRBV7-9,TGTGCCAGCGGTCCAGGGCGTTTGGTGGAAGAGACCCAGTACTTC,CASGPGRLVEETQYF
NA,NA,TRBJ2-2,TRBV27,TGTGCCAGCCGATGGTGGCAGGGGGGAGCCGGGGAGCTGTTTTTT,CASRWWQGGAGELFF
NA,TRBD1,TRBJ2-3,TRBV5-6,TGTGCCAGCAGCTTAGCGGGACAGGGGATCACAGATACGCAGTATTTT,CASSLAGQGITDTQYF
NA,NA,TRBJ2-7,TRBV6-1,TGTGCCAGCAGCGGCGGGACTCCCGCCTACGAGCAGTACTTC,CASSGGTPAYEQYF
NA,NA,TRBJ2-1,TRBV28,TGTGCCAGCAGCCGGAGGAATGAGCAGTTCTTC,CASSRRNEQFF
few,NA,TRBJ2-3,TRBV7-8,TGTGCCAGCAGCTTATATTTGAGCACAGATACGCAGTATTTT,CASSLYLSTDTQYF
NA,TRBD1,TRBJ1-1,TRBV11-2,TGTGCCAGCAGCTTAGGGGACAGGGATGACGCTGAAGCTTTCTTT,CASSLGDRDDAEAFF
NA,TRBD2,TRBJ2-7,TRBV19,TGTGCCAGTAGTCGGTCCGGGACTAGCATCTACGAGCAGTACTTC,CASSRSGTSIYEQYF
NA,TRBD1,TRBJ2-7,TRBV28,TGTGCCAGCAGGGTACAGGGGCGCGAGCAGTACTTC,CASRVQGREQYF
few,NA,TRBJ1-2,TRBV29-1,TGCAGCGTTGACGCCGGGTATGGCTACACCTTC,CSVDAGYGYTF
NA,TRBD1,TRBJ2-1,TRBV29-1,TGCAGCGTTGAAGCACCGGGACAGAATCTGTTCTTC,CSVEAPGQNLFF
NA,NA,TRBJ2-3,TRBV9,TGTGCCAGCAGCACCCCCGCCAGGGGGGGCACAGATACGCAGTATTTT,CASSTPARGGTDTQYF
NA,NA,TRBJ2-7,TRBV7-9,TGTGCCAGCAGCTTAGCCCCTCAGGGGACCTACGTAGAGCAGTACTTC,CASSLAPQGTYVEQYF
NA,TRBD2,TRBJ2-3,TRBV5-1,TGCGCCAGCAGCCTACTAGCGTCCGTCACAGATACGCAGTATTTT,CASSLLASVTDTQYF
NA,TRBD2,TRBJ2-5,TRBV5-1,TGCGCCAGCAGCCCGAGGACTAGCGGGAAGGAGACCCAGCACTTC,CASSPRTSGKETQHF
NA,NA,TRBJ2-1,TRBV28,TGTGCCAGCAGTCAACGGTTGTACAATGAGCAGTTCTTC,CASSQRLYNEQFF
NA,NA,TRBJ2-7,TRBV30,TGTGCCTGGGTAAACATAGCCCACGAGCAGTACTTC,CAWVNIAHEQYF
NA,TRBD2,TRBJ2-1,TRBV5-1,TGCGCCAGCAGCTCCAAAGGACTGGCGGGAGGGTACAATGAGCAGTTCTTC,CASSSKGLAGGYNEQFF
NA,TRBD2,TRBJ2-7,TRBV6-5,TGTGCCAGCAGCCCGGGACTAGCGGGATCACGAGAGCAGTACTTC,CASSPGLAGSREQYF
NA,NA,TRBJ1-5,TRBV19,TGTGCCAGTAGCCTGGGCTATGGGTTCGGGGTACGTCAGCCCCAGCATTTT,CASSLGYGFGVRQPQHF
NA,NA,TRBJ1-5,TRBV9,TGTGCCAGCAGCCGGGGGGGCGGCGGCAATCAGCCCCAGCATTTT,CASSRGGGGNQPQHF
NA,TRBD2,TRBJ2-1,TRBV5-1,TGCGCCAGCAGCGTTACTAGCGGTTCCTACAATGAGCAGTTCTTC,CASSVTSGSYNEQFF
few,TRBD1,TRBJ1-2,TRBV27,TGTGCCAGCAGCTCCAGAGGGGGCCGCGGCTACACCTTC,CASSSRGGRGYTF
NA,NA,TRBJ1-5,TRBV21-1,TGTGCCAGCAGCGAAGGATATGACAGGGACGGCAATCAGCCCCAGCATTTT,CASSEGYDRDGNQPQHF
NA,TRBD1,TRBJ1-6,TRBV6-5,TGTGCCAGCAGTTACCAGGGGGCTCTAAATAATTCACCCCTCCACTTT,CASSYQGALNNSPLHF
NA,TRBD2,TRBJ2-3,TRBV4-2,TGTGCCAGCAGCCTGTCCCTAGCGGGATACACAGATACGCAGTATTTT,CASSLSLAGYTDTQYF
few,NA,TRBJ1-1,TRBV27,TGTGCCAGCAGTCGTTGGGGGGGGGATCTAGAAGCTTTCTTT,CASSRWGGDLEAFF
few,TRBD1,TRBJ2-4,TRBV7-8,TGTGCCAGCAGTCATCAGGGGGCTGGGGCCAAAAACATTCAGTACTTC,CASSHQGAGAKNIQYF